The next 2 T cell receptor beta chains were all read from a single sample in a study of Ad26.COV2.S vaccination and SARS-CoV-2 variants. Treatment meaning: around 19 received Ad26.COV2.S at low or high dose, single or two shots; a few received placebo; per-sample allocation not given. Specimens were obtained on day 63 following the first vaccine or placebo injection. The repertoire was sequenced with immunoSEQ multiplex PCR; TCRdb's copy has only in-frame clones and lacks some. The sample lists about 680,000 clones, roughly 90% occurring once. Sequencing used peripheral blood, obtained in a trial of Ad26.COV2.S vaccine versus placebo. Every receptor here comes from a person between 18 and 59 years old who received the Ad26.COV2.S COVID-19 vaccine or a placebo.

The chain carries TRBV27 and TRBJ1-6; 8 bases are shared with TRBD1. The CDR3 spans 16 residues. From germline, CDR1 is MNHEY and CDR2 SMNVEV (reference sequence). Trimming took 5 bases from V and 6 from J; bases not matched to a gene: 9. The CDR3, as DNA: TGTGCCAGCAGTCCCCGGACAGGGTCGAGTAATTCACCCCTCCACTTT. Encoded protein: CASSPRTGSSNSPLHF.

The chain uses TRBV30 and TRBJ1-1, with D possibly matching TRBD1 (5 bases). Trimming removed 2 bases from V and 5 bases from J, with 12 bases in between. This CDR3 has 13 amino acids. CDR1 is GTSNPN, CDR2 SVGIG, per germline (reference sequence). CDR3 residues: CAWSKGEETEAFF. In nucleotides, the CDR3 is TGTGCCTGGAGTAAAGGGGAGGAGACTGAAGCTTTCTTT. Combining the CDR3 with reference TRBV30 and TRBJ1-1 gives the whole variable domain SQTIHQWPATLVQPVGSPLSLECTVEGTSNPNLYWYRQAAGRGLQLLFYSVGIGQISSEVPQNLSASRPQDRQFILSSKKLLLSDSGFYLCAWSKGEETEAFFGQGTRLTVV.